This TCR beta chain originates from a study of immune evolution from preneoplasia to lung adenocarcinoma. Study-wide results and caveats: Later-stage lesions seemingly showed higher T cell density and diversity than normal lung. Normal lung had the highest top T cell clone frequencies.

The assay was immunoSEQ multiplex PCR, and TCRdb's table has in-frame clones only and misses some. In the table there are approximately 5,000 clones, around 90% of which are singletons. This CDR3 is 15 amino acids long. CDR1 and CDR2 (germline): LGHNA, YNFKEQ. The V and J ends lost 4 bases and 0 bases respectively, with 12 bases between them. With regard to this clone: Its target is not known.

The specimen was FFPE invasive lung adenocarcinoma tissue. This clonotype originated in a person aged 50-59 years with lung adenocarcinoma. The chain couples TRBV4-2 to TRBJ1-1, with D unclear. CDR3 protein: CASSPNSNLNTEAFF. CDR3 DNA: TGTGCCAGCAGCCCCAACTCCAACCTGAACACTGAAGCTTTCTTT.